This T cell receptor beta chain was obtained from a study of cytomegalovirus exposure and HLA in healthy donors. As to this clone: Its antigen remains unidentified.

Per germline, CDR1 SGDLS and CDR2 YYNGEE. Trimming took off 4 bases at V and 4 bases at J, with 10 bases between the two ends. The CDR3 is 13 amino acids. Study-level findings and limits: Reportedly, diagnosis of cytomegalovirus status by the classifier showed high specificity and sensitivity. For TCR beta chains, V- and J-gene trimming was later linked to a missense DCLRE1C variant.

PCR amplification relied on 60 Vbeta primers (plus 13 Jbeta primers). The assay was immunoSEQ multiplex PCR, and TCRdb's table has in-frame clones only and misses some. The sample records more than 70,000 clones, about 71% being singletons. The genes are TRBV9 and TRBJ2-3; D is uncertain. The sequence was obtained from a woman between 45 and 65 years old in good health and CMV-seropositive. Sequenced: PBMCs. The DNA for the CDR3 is TGTGCCAGCAGCCCTAGAGGCGCAGATACGCAGTATTTT. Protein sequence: CASSPRGADTQYF.